These T cell receptor beta chains were read from a single sample in a study of metastatic and nonmetastatic thyroid tumors. From the PCR reads, TCRdb re-called clones with MiXCR. The sample carries tens of thousands of clones, around 27% recorded once. Sequences were obtained from blood. The receptor set was obtained from a male donor with papillary thyroid cancer or a benign thyroid nodule (not recorded which). Some clones in this sample may be carry-over from other donors' samples. Both conserved end residues are part of each CDR3.

>TRBV20-1|TRBJ2-5
CSAQTSGKGETQYF
>TRBV18|TRBJ1-2
CASSLEQGNYGYTF
>TRBV6-2/TRBV6-3|TRBJ2-7
CASSLSGYEQYF
>TRBV6-2/TRBV6-3|TRBJ1-5
CASQSRTGRNQPQHF
>TRBV3-1|TRBJ1-4
CASSLDIAHEKLFF
>TRBV9|TRBJ2-1
CASSVYSGTYNEQFF
>TRBV29-1|TRBJ1-1
CSVEDGGQEGAEAFF
>TRBV12-3/TRBV12-4|TRBJ2-7
CASSPKDRGYEQYF
>TRBV20-1|TRBJ2-7
CSARGTTYEQYF
>TRBV2|TRBJ1-2
CASRAMGGSDYGYTF
>TRBV11-2|TRBJ2-1
CASSLGKRGLAGVSPFF
>TRBV2|TRBJ1-6
CASSERGGSSYNSPLHF
>TRBV27|TRBJ2-3
CASSLVAGRDTQYF
>TRBV11-2|TRBJ2-7
CASSPPGRAGALEQYF
>TRBV2|TRBJ2-1
CASSDRCYYNEHFF
>TRBV5-1|TRBJ1-1
CASSSNRGLSGGTEAFF
>TRBV24-1|TRBJ2-1
CATSDLHSLFF
>TRBV6-4|TRBJ2-2
CASSVSGTGELFF
>TRBV18|TRBJ2-1
CASSPGQGINEQFF
>TRBV5-1|TRBJ2-2
CASSLRSSGNSGELFF
>TRBV3-1|TRBJ2-3
CASSQGYGRAGGGYTQYF
>TRBV11-2|TRBJ2-3
CASSRGTLRTDTQYF
>TRBV10-1|TRBJ1-1
CASSPTPGFGTEAFF
>TRBV7-8|TRBJ2-5
CASSLGRTAVETQYF
>TRBV4-1|TRBJ1-2
CASSQVVQEQVTF
>TRBV25-1|TRBJ2-1
CASSGSVRGFTNEQFF
>TRBV6-1|TRBJ2-3
CASSDLAGVPDTQYF
>TRBV4-3|TRBJ1-1
CASSRKQGLNTEAFF
>TRBV6-1|TRBJ2-7
CAGISGYEQYF
>TRBV20-1|TRBJ1-2
CSARTQTGSNYGYTF
>TRBV15|TRBJ2-1
CATSRKRGTGNNEQFF
>TRBV7-2|TRBJ2-1
CASSQGLAGGNEQFF
>TRBV30|TRBJ1-6
CACRGEYNSPLHF
>TRBV11-3|TRBJ2-2
CASSSTFRESTGELFF
>TRBV19|TRBJ1-6
CASTPTGSGNSPLHF
>TRBV5-1|TRBJ2-1
CASSTLAGGDNEQFF
>TRBV28|TRBJ2-3
CASSFKAGYDTDMQYF
>TRBV6-4|TRBJ1-6
CASRPSSYNSPLHF
>TRBV6-1|TRBJ1-1
CASSSGPGRTEAFF
>TRBV20-1|TRBJ2-7
CSASSGTGAYEQYF
>TRBV4-2|TRBJ2-7
CASSQDSGGAYEQYF
>TRBV7-2|TRBJ1-2
CASSLSTGTGGGYGYTF
>TRBV6-1|TRBJ2-7
CASSEAGTGGYEQYF
>TRBV10-3|TRBJ2-4
CAISEADRAKNIQYF
>TRBV4-1|TRBJ2-2
CASSQSRTRVGELFF
>TRBV3-1|TRBJ1-2
CASSPLGGDIGYTF
>TRBV6-1|TRBJ1-2
CASNPGGGYGYTF
>TRBV28|TRBJ2-2
CASTPGLADNTGELFF
>TRBV5-1|TRBJ1-2
CASRQGALDYGYTF